This TCR beta chain comes out of a study of cytomegalovirus exposure and HLA in healthy donors. About the research overall: A prior analysis found fewer than 120 million unique TCR beta sequences from around 180 million T cells.

With regard to this clone: Its antigen is currently unknown.

Per germline, CDR1 SGDLS and CDR2 YYNGEE. The CDR3 sequence is 16 residues long. V lost 4 bases and J lost 7; bases outside the gene matches: 13. Study-level results: Earlier results showed most TCR beta V segments being productive about 87% or about 30% of the time.

The primer mix had 60 Vbeta and 13 Jbeta primers. Generated by immunoSEQ multiplex PCR, the TCRdb table keeps only in-frame clones and is missing some. The sample holds about 130,000 clones; roughly 80% are singletons and the top ten take more than 3%. V and J are TRBV9 and TRBJ2-3, with TRBD2 matching 9 bases. This receptor was taken from a man between 18 and 29 years old in good health and CMV-seropositive. The specimen sequenced was PBMCs. CDR3 nucleotides: TGTGCCAGCAGCTCAGCCGGGACTAGCTTAGTGAATACGCAGTATTTT. It translates to CASSSAGTSLVNTQYF.